This TCR beta chain was sequenced for a study of T-cell memory formation after mild COVID-19 (dated by TCRdb to the early 2020s). At the level of the whole study: TCR sequence clusters from the two donors were largely donor specific. In two donors, T-cell clones that expanded and contracted after mild COVID-19 were followed by sequencing TCRalpha and TCRbeta repertoires longitudinally. Two young, previously healthy adult volunteers made up the cohort, one male and one female. The paper as a whole reports these results and caveats: The study covered only two mild cases, and larger cohorts including severe cases with pre-infection samples were considered necessary. Contracting CD4+ clones turned up mainly in the CM and EM memory subsets, whereas EMRA was where CD8+ clones were enriched. Some responding clones were found in pre-infection memory, which suggests that pre-existing cross-reactive memory T cells took part in the SARS-CoV-2 response. Whether the second-wave clones peaking on day 37 were SARS-CoV-2 specific was not confirmed. Balanced CD4/CD8 phenotypes were observed for clones contracting from day 15 to 85, whereas a bias towards CD4+ was observed for a second wave of clones expanding from day 15 to 37.

PBMCs were isolated by Ficoll-Paque density gradient centrifugation. This clonotype was found a few times. Its specific antigen is unknown. Per-nucleotide qualities are absent, and no much larger clonotype sits a single base away. The listed sequencing device is Illumina NovaSeq 6000. cDNA libraries for TCRalpha and TCRbeta were prepared by 5'RACE using constant-segment primers, with sample barcodes and unique molecular identifiers added. Trizol reagent was used to extract RNA from every sample. Libraries were amplified in two PCR steps, with a second sample barcode and Illumina TruSeq adapters added in the second step. The libraries were sequenced on an Illumina NovaSeq using 2 x 150 bp paired-end reads. On the authors' methods: Demultiplexing of reads and collapsing into UMI-guided consensus sequences were performed with migec v1.2.7. Using mixcr v2.1.11, UMI consensuses were aligned to TRA and TRB V and J templates and then assembled into clonotypes. Clonotypes were classified as expanded or contracted when called significant by both edgeR and NoisET, with noise models trained on biological replicates. For edgeR calls, the cutoffs were a false discovery rate-adjusted p below 0.01 and a log2 fold-change threshold of 1. PCA with hierarchical clustering of max-normalized trajectories of the 1000 most abundant clonotypes was used as exploratory dynamics analysis. Separately sequenced CD4+ and CD8+ repertoires were used to assign the CD4 or CD8 phenotype of responding clones. TCRdb trimmed public reads at Q25 via fastp, called clones via MiXCR and kept in-frame beta chains. Rows with one shared CDR3 protein collapse into an entry with the most common genes and DNA. These V and J calls are TCRdb output, not the study's own analysis. Across this sample there are around 250,000 distinct CDR3 sequences, with approximately 15% seen only once. 2% to 2.5% of the sample is held by the ten biggest clonotypes.

Sequencing input: PBMCs or a T cell subset sorted from them (not recorded which). The TCR originated in an adult woman who had mild COVID-19 (a few samples of this study predate the infection). The sample titles of this study are shuffled in the database, so cell type and time point are left out; the donor was told from shared clones.

The DNA reads as follows: TGTGCCAGCAGCTTAGCGATGGACCTTGGTAACTATGGCTACACCTTC. The translation is CASSLAMDLGNYGYTF. The receptor chain draws on TRBV7-9 and TRBJ1-2; no D gene is confidently identified. Spanning cysteine to phenylalanine, the CDR3 consists of 16 amino acids. Of all the DNA, just the CDR3 is kept, 48 bases in frame from base 1. V lost 0 bases and J lost 1 base; the stretch between them is 12 bases long. The germline V gene (reference sequence) sets CDR1 to SEHNR and CDR2 to FQNEAQ.